A single sample gave rise to the 15 T cell receptor beta chains below, sequenced in a study of Tregs in tolerant kidney transplant recipients. The repertoire was sequenced with immunoSEQ multiplex PCR; TCRdb's copy has only in-frame clones and lacks some. The sample has about 21,000 clones, roughly 80% seen once. Mixed chimerism was transient after nonmyeloablative marrow transplants from related graft donors. The input for sequencing was CD8+ T cells from blood (PBMCs), taken 6 months after the transplant. These receptors were collected from a human patient who received a combined kidney and bone marrow transplant. Some T cells may be graft donor cells.

The chain links TRBV11-2 to TRBJ2-7, with D possibly being TRBD2 (5 bases). The CDR3 runs to 14 residues. Germline V lookup: CDR1 SGHAT, CDR2 FQNNGV. Trimming removed 6 bases from V and 0 bases from J, with 12 bases in between. CDR3 nucleotides: TGTGCCAGCAGTGTTGGAGGCACCTCCTACGAGCAGTACTTC. Translated: CASSVGGTSYEQYF.

The V gene is TRBV19, the J gene TRBJ1-1; possible D gene TRBD1, 5 bases. Trimming left V 8 bases short and J 14 bases short, with 18 bases between. Germline CDR1 LNHDA, CDR2 SQIVND (reference sequence). CDR3 length equals 11 residues. CDR3 sequence reads: CASSFPAGKFF. The CDR3 nucleotides read TGTGCCAGTTCCTTTCCGGCAGGGAAATTCTTT. The whole variable domain, remainder taken from reference TRBV19 and TRBJ1-1, is DGGITQSPKYLFRKEGQNVTLSCEQNLNHDAMYWYRQDPGQGLRLIYYSQIVNDFQKGDIAEGYSVSREKKESFPLTVTSAQKNPTAFYLCASSFPAGKFFGQGTRLTVV.

This chain connects TRBV9 to TRBJ2-5, with a tentative D call TRBD2 (6 bases). V was clipped by 4 bases and J by 0 bases, with 13 bases between them. From germline, CDR1 is SGDLS and CDR2 YYNGEE. The CDR3 extends over 15 amino acids. The CDR3 spells CASSSSGLYQETQYF. CDR3 DNA sequence: TGTGCCAGCAGCTCCTCGGGACTCTACCAAGAGACCCAGTACTTC. The full variable domain, its missing parts supplied by reference TRBV9 and TRBJ2-5, is DSGVTQTPKHLITATGQRVTLRCSPRSGDLSVYWYQQSLDQGLQFLIQYYNGEERAKGNILERFSAQQFPDLHSELNLSSLELGDSALYFCASSSSGLYQETQYFGPGTRLLVL.

The chain recombines TRBV19 with TRBJ2-2; tentative D call: TRBD1 (5 bases). CDR1 and CDR2 (germline): LNHDA, SQIVND (reference sequence). This CDR3 spans 15 amino acids. Trimming left V 6 bases short and J 1 base short, with 12 bases between. CDR3 sequence (DNA): TGTGCCAGTAGCGCGGTCCAGGGGAACACCGGGGAGCTGTTTTTT. Residues: CASSAVQGNTGELFF.

This CDR3 is CASSLGLAGAGYEQYF. CDR3 DNA sequence: TGTGCCAGCAGTCTGGGACTAGCGGGAGCCGGGTACGAGCAGTACTTC. The chain couples TRBV6-6 to TRBJ2-7, with 14 bases fitting TRBD2. Germline CDR1 MNHNY, CDR2 SVGAGI (reference sequence). This CDR3 is built from 16 residues. J was trimmed by 4 bases and V by 5 bases; bases with no gene match: 7.

The chain joins TRBV5-4 to TRBJ2-3; 10 positions agree with TRBD2. V trimming: 6 bases; J trimming: 2 bases; junction bases outside the gene matches: 9. Germline CDR1 reads SGHNT; CDR2 reads YYREEE (reference sequence). This CDR3 comprises 16 residues. CDR3 DNA: TGTGCCAGCATCCCAAGGACTAGCGGAATCACAGATACGCAGTATTTT. Translation gives CASIPRTSGITDTQYF.

V is TRBV5-8 and J is TRBJ2-7, with a possible D match to TRBD2 (7 bases). The V and J ends lost 1 base and 1 base respectively, with 12 bases between them. The CDR3 runs to 15 residues. Germline CDR1 SGHTS, CDR2 YDEGEE. CDR3 nucleotides: TGTGCCAGCAGCTTGCGGGGGGCGGGATCCTACGAGCAGTACTTC. Encoded protein: CASSLRGAGSYEQYF.

The chain is built from TRBV7-9 and TRBJ1-2; possibly TRBD1 for D (6 bases). This CDR3 contains 13 residues. The germline gives CDR1 SEHNR, CDR2 FQNEAQ (reference sequence). Trimming took 3 bases from V and 8 from J, leaving 13 bases between them. In nucleotides, the CDR3 is TGTGCCAGCAGCTTTTCAGGGGTTGAGGGCTACACCTTC. Encoded protein: CASSFSGVEGYTF.

In this sample, this clone turned up once. In the same sample, other DNA sequences code for this CDR3. The chain is built from TRBV7-4 and TRBJ1-6; TRBD1 matches 8 bases. The V gene end was trimmed by 4 bases and the J gene end by 7 bases; junction bases not matched to a gene: 6. The germline gives CDR1 SGHVT, CDR2 SQSDAQ. The CDR3 covers 15 residues. For the CDR3, the DNA is TGTGCCAGCAGCTGCGGACAGGGCCAAAATTCACCCCTCCACTTT. Protein product: CASSCGQGQNSPLHF.

V and J are TRBV7-9 and TRBJ2-7; 7 bases fit TRBD2. Germline V CDR1 and CDR2: SEHNR, FQNEAQ (reference sequence). The CDR3 loop spans 13 amino acids. The V gene end was trimmed by 8 bases and the J gene end by 4 bases; junction bases not matched to a gene: 8. CDR3 bases: TGTGCCAGCTTAGAAATCGGGGGGTACGAGCAGTACTTC. Protein product: CASLEIGGYEQYF. The whole variable domain, remainder taken from reference TRBV7-9 and TRBJ2-7, is DTGVSQNPRHKITKRGQNVTFRCDPISEHNRLYWYRQTLGQGPEFLTYFQNEAQLEKSRLLSDRFSAERPKGSFSTLEIQRTEQGDSAMYLCASLEIGGYEQYFGPGTRLTVT.

The V and J genes are TRBV29-1 and TRBJ2-3; 15 bases fit TRBD2. J was trimmed by 8 bases and V by 7 bases; bases with no gene match: 4. In germline, CDR1 is SQVTM, CDR2 ANQGSEA. CDR3 length equals 13 residues. This CDR3 is CSEPGLAGGTQYF. CDR3 DNA: TGCAGCGAACCGGGACTAGCGGGAGGTACGCAGTATTTT.

The chain has TRBV18 and TRBJ1-2, with D perhaps matching TRBD1 (6 bases). V gave up 0 bases and J gave up 3 bases, with 14 bases separating them. CDR3 length equals 16 residues. Germline V gene data show CDR1 as KGHSH and CDR2 as LQKENI. The CDR3 reads CASSPPAQGVDYGYTF. The CDR3 DNA is TGTGCCAGCTCACCACCGGCACAGGGAGTGGACTATGGCTACACCTTC.

As concerns this clone: This same CDR3 is encoded by further DNA sequences in the sample. The chain carries TRBV12-2 and TRBJ1-1; TRBD1 is taken as the D call from the table, unchecked against the DNA. TRBV12-2 is described as a pseudogene. The CDR3 extends over 15 amino acids. Here the CDR3 reads CASRLSTGMNTEAFF. CDR3 sequence (DNA): TGTGCAAGTCGCTTATCGACAGGGATGAACACTGAAGCTTTCTTT.

For this clone: The sample carries other DNA sequences with the same CDR3. V and J are TRBV14 and TRBJ2-3; no firm D call. V lost 3 bases and J lost 2, with 9 bases in between. This CDR3 is 14 amino acids long. Per germline, CDR1 SGHDN and CDR2 FVKESK. Written as DNA, the CDR3 is TGTGCCAGCAGCCACCCGAGACACACAGATACGCAGTATTTT. Translation gives CASSHPRHTDTQYF.

This clone has only a few counts. The genes are TRBV5-1 and TRBJ1-1, with D perhaps TRBD1 (5 bases). V was cut by 5 bases and J by 5 bases, with 19 bases left in between. From germline, CDR1 is SGHRS and CDR2 YFSETQ. The CDR3 length is 15 residues. CDR3 in DNA: TGCGCCAGCAGGGAGGGGCTGGGGGGGAGAACTGAAGCTTTCTTT. It codes for CASREGLGGRTEAFF.